These 19 T cell receptor beta chains originate from one sample sequenced in a study of identical twins. TCRdb redid the calling of the 5' RACE reads with MiXCR, one entry per CDR3 protein. Here the sample spans 200,000 to 300,000 distinct CDR3 sequences, roughly 10% being singletons. Sequencing input: memory T cells sorted from blood. The receptors shown here come from a man aged 45-65 years in good health.

This clonotype was seen a handful of times. The CDR3 DNA reads TGTGCCAGCAGCGGACCCCATGTAGCGGGGGGGCTTGAAGATACGCAGTATTTT. Amino acid sequence: CASSGPHVAGGLEDTQYF. The chain carries TRBV21-1 and TRBJ2-3; TRBD2 is the table's D call, not checked against the DNA. TRBV21-1 is termed a pseudogene. This CDR3 has 18 amino acids.

This clonotype was seen many times. This chain uses TRBV28 with TRBJ2-2; D gene uncertain. V was clipped by 4 bases and J by 4 bases, with 10 bases between them. CDR1 and CDR2 from the germline V gene are MDHEN and SYDVKM. The CDR3 extends over 14 amino acids. The CDR3 sequence is CASSSGPSTGELFF. CDR3 sequence (DNA): TGTGCCAGCAGTTCGGGTCCGTCCACCGGGGAGCTGTTTTTT.

The table lists this clonotype with many counts. This sequence joins TRBV5-1 and TRBJ2-1; D not resolved. This CDR3 region has 13 residues. Trimming cost V 0 bases and J 7 bases, with 8 bases left between them. CDR1 SGHRS and CDR2 YFSETQ come from the germline V gene. The CDR3 DNA is TGCGCCAGCAGCTTGGCGCTAGGGAATGAGCAGTTCTTC. Its translation: CASSLALGNEQFF.

This chain links TRBV7-2 with TRBJ2-2; unclear D gene. The length of the CDR3 is 15 residues. Germline V CDR1 and CDR2: SGHTA, FQGNSA. V gave up 0 bases and J gave up 1 base, with 6 bases separating them. In nucleotides, the CDR3 is TGTGCCAGCAGCTTAGCGGGCATGAACACCGGGGAGCTGTTTTTT. Its protein product is CASSLAGMNTGELFF.

This clonotype has at least ten counts. Written as DNA, the CDR3 is TGCGCCAGCAGGACAGGGGTCACTGAAGCTTTCTTT. It specifies CASRTGVTEAFF. The V gene is TRBV5-1, the J gene TRBJ1-1; 8 bases align to TRBD1. Germline V gene data show CDR1 as SGHRS and CDR2 as YFSETQ. The ends lost 5 bases at V and 4 bases at J; junction bases unmatched: 1. The CDR3 is made up of 12 amino acids.

Many counts were recorded for this clonotype. The J gene is TRBJ1-4, the V gene TRBV27; a possible D gene is TRBD1 (6 bases). Germline loops: CDR1 MNHEY, CDR2 SMNVEV (reference sequence). The CDR3 loop spans 15 amino acids. V lost 0 bases and J 7 bases, leaving 12 bases between the germline ends. As DNA, the CDR3 is TGTGCCAGCAGTTTATCGACAGGAGGGGCTGAAAAACTGTTTTTT. Residues: CASSLSTGGAEKLFF.

The J gene is TRBJ1-4, the V gene TRBV4-3; a possible D gene is TRBD1 (6 bases). This CDR3 is built from 16 residues. The V end lost 1 base, the J end lost 8 bases, and 17 bases lay between the germline ends. Germline V gene data show CDR1 as LGHNA and CDR2 as YSLEER. CDR3 nucleotides: TGCGCCAGCAGCCAAGCTCACCGGGACATGGGAGAAAAACTGTTTTTT. Translating gives CASSQAHRDMGEKLFF.

This clonotype was detected only a few times. This chain links TRBV4-3 with TRBJ1-2, with D perhaps matching TRBD1 (5 bases). Between the trimmed V and J ends, which lost 1 base and 4 bases, there was a span of 13 bases. CDR1 and CDR2 from the germline V gene are LGHNA and YSLEER. The CDR3 loop spans 15 amino acids. CDR3 protein: CASSQADSAGYGYTF. The DNA of the CDR3 is TGCGCCAGCAGCCAAGCCGACAGTGCAGGCTATGGCTACACCTTC.

This clonotype has only a few counts. The genes are TRBV6-2 or TRBV6-3 and TRBJ2-7; D is undetermined. V was trimmed by 5 bases and J by 2 bases, leaving 10 bases between them. CDR3 length: 13 residues. Germline V gives CDR1 MNHEY, CDR2 SVGEGT. The CDR3 DNA follows: TGTGCCAGCAGTCCGCAAGAGGCCTACGAGCAGTACTTC. Amino acid sequence: CASSPQEAYEQYF.

The CDR3 loop is CASSLAEGTSSYEQYF. The CDR3 region has the DNA TGTGCCAGCAGCTTAGCGGAGGGAACCAGCTCCTACGAGCAGTACTTC. This chain joins TRBV7-2 and TRBJ2-7; a weak D match, TRBD2 (6 bases). V lost 0 bases to trimming and J lost 0 bases, with 12 bases between them. CDR3 length: 16 residues. Germline-derived CDR1 and CDR2 are SGHTA and FQGNSA.

The chain recombines TRBV28 with TRBJ1-4; 7 nucleotides agree with TRBD1. The CDR3 sequence is 14 residues long. Germline lookup yields CDR1 MDHEN and CDR2 SYDVKM. V lost 5 bases, J lost 5 bases, and 5 bases stayed unmatched. CDR3 sequence reads: CASSGRGGNEKLFF. DNA for the CDR3: TGTGCCAGCAGTGGCAGGGGGGGGAATGAAAAACTGTTTTTT.

This clonotype was recorded at least ten times. The rearrangement uses TRBV6-5 and TRBJ1-5; D uncertain. CDR1 and CDR2 (germline): MNHEY, SVGAGI. The CDR3 extends over 15 amino acids. Trimming left V 0 bases short and J 0 bases short, with 6 bases between. The CDR3 reads CASSYSIVSNQPQHF. Written as DNA, the CDR3 is TGTGCCAGCAGTTACTCGATTGTTAGCAATCAGCCCCAGCATTTT.

The V and J genes are TRBV3-1 and TRBJ2-1; D uncertain. The germline CDR1 and CDR2 sequences are LGHDT and YNNKEL (reference sequence). V was clipped by 1 base and J by 7 bases, with 11 bases between them. The CDR3 has 14 amino acids. The CDR3 loop reads CASSQGLRRNEQFF. CDR3 nucleotide sequence: TGTGCCAGCAGCCAAGGTCTTAGACGAAATGAGCAGTTCTTC.

This clonotype occurred many times. The chain joins TRBV7-2 to TRBJ2-7; unclear D gene. V lost 8 bases to trimming and J lost 3 bases, with 17 bases between them. Per the germline V gene, CDR1 is SGHTA and CDR2 is FQGNSA. The CDR3 extends over 14 amino acids. The CDR3 nucleotides are TGTGCCAGCGCCAAAGGTGGGGTCCGCTACGAGCAGTACTTC. This translates into CASAKGGVRYEQYF.

Worth noting for this clonotype: Given a much more abundant clone one base away, this may be a read error. V and J are TRBV6-1 and TRBJ2-3, with D possibly TRBD2 on 6 matching bases. Germline V gene sequence: CDR1 MNHNS, CDR2 SASEGT. The ends were cut back, 7 bases at V and 10 bases at J, with 21 bases in the middle. The CDR3 consists of 14 residues. The CDR3 loop is CASTRPGLHKSQYF. CDR3 DNA sequence: TGTGCCAGCACCAGACCGGGACTCCACAAGTCGCAGTATTTT.

This clonotype has a count of ten or more. The V gene is TRBV9, the J gene TRBJ2-2, with D unclear. The V gene's germline CDR1 is SGDLS and CDR2 YYNGEE. Trimming stripped 0 bases from V and 3 bases from J, with 6 bases between. This CDR3 spans 14 amino acids. This CDR3 is CASSVAAYTGELFF. DNA of the CDR3: TGTGCCAGCAGCGTAGCAGCTTACACCGGGGAGCTGTTTTTT.

This clonotype was seen repeatedly, ten times or more. The V and J genes are TRBV12-3 or TRBV12-4 and TRBJ2-5, with D unclear. There are 13 residues in the CDR3. Trimming left V 5 bases short and J 1 base short, with 8 bases between. The CDR3 reads CASSQQLQETQYF. For the CDR3, the DNA is TGTGCCAGCAGTCAACAGCTCCAAGAGACCCAGTACTTC.

This clonotype has more than one count but fewer than ten. The chain links TRBV21-1 to TRBJ1-6; TRBD1 is the table's D call, not checked against the DNA. TRBV21-1 is a recognized pseudogene. This CDR3 region has 17 residues. The DNA of the CDR3 is TGTGCCAGCAGCAAAGTATTGGGGCGCCCCACCGATTCACCCCTCCACTTT. Its translation: CASSKVLGRPTDSPLHF.

This clonotype was seen a handful of times. The gene calls are TRBV4-3 and TRBJ2-3; D uncertain. V lost 3 bases and J 7 bases, leaving 11 bases between the germline ends. The CDR3 is made up of 13 amino acids. Germline CDR1 and CDR2: LGHNA and YSLEER. The CDR3 region is CASSHVGSHTQYF. The DNA for the CDR3 is TGCGCCAGCAGCCACGTCGGGTCCCATACGCAGTATTTT.